This TCR beta chain comes out of a study of neurological immune-mediated disorders. Relative to its sample, this clonotype is medium-sized. 5'RACE generated cDNA with 10-nucleotide random UMIs. TCRdb analysed the 5' RACE reads with MiXCR anew, one entry per CDR3 protein. Here the sample spans about 17,000 distinct CDR3 sequences, approximately 3.7% being singletons. Sequenced material: CD8+ T cells from blood. The receptor was isolated from a woman between 35 and 50 years old in good health.

The CDR3 region is CSVDRREFEYF. CDR3 nucleotide sequence: TGCAGCGTTGACAGACGGGAGTTCGAGTATTTT. The rearrangement uses TRBV29-1 and TRBJ2-3; D is perhaps TRBD2 (6 bases). The CDR3 has 11 amino acids. Trimming removed 3 bases from V and 13 bases from J, with 14 bases in between. The germline V gene has CDR1 SQVTM and CDR2 ANQGSEA.